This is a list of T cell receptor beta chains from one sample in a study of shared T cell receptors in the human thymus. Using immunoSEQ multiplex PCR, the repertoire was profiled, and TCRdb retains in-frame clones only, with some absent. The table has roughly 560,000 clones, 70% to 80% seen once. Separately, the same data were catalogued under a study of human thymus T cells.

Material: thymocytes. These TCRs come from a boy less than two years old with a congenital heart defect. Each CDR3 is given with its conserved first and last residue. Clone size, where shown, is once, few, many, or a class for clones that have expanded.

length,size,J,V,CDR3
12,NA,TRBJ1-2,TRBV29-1,CSVPDRGAGYTF
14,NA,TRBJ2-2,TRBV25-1,CASSGTANTGELFF
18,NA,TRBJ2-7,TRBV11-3,CASSLGPLTSGRIDEQYF
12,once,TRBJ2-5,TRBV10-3,CAISAGSETQYF
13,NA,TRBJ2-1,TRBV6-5,CASSFRRDNEQFF
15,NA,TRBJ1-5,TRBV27,CASSWTGDDNQPQHF
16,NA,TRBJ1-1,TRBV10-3,CAISPRGEPMNTEAFF
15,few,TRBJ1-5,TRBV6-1,CASSLGQGNNQPQHF
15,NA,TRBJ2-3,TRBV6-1,CASSPQGTGTDTQYF
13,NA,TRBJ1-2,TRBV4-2,CASSQDPRGGYTF
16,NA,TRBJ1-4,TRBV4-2,CASSQATGTGVEKLFF
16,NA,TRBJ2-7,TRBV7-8,CASSQESTGISYEQYF
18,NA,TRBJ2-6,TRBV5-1,CASSLGVAGTTGANVLTF
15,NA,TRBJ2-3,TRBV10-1,CASSETSGEADTQYF
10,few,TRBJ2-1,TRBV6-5,CATGYNEQFF
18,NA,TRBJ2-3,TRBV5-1,CASSPPSNAELGTDTQYF
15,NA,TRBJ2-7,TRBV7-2,CASSSGLAEGYEQYF
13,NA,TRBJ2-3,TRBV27,CASSLDRADTQYF
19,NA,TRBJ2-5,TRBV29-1,CSVEAPRGGGREGYETQYF
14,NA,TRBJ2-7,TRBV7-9,CASSSPGQDYEQYF
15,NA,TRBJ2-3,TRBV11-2,CASSWSGPHTDTQYF
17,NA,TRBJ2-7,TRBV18,CASSPWSLRGRPYEQYF
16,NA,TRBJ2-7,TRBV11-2,CASIRLAGDRAYEQYF
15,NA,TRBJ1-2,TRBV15,CATSRDRGRNYGYTF
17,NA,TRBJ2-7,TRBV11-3,CASSLRGGTGDSYEQYF
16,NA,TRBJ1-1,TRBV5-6,CASRATGSTMNTEAFF
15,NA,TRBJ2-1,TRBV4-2,CASSQGLAGRAEQFF
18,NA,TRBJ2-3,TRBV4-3,CASSQDYASGVGADTQYF
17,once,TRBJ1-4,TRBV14,CASSPGREGATNEKLFF
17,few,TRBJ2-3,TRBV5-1,CASSWGLAGGPLDTQYF
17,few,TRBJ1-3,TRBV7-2,CASSLAAAVGSGNTIYF
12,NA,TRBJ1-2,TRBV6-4,CASSDSLYGYTF
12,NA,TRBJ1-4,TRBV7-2,CASSLASEKLFF
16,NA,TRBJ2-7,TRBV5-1,CASSFGGTGPPYEQYF
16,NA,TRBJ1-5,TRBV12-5,CASGPGAPDGDQPQHF
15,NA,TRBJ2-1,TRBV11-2,CASSLDGRDENEQFF
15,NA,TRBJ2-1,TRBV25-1,CASSRLATPQDEQFF
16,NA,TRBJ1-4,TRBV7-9,CASSSGQGRESEKLFF
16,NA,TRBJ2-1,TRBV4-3,CASSQEWSGNHNEQFF
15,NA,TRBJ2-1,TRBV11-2,CASSTAGGPDNEQFF
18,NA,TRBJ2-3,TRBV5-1,CASSFTSGTGASTDTQYF
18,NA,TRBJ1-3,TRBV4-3,CASSRDTMDRRGGNTIYF
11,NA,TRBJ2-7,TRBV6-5,CAIGRPYEQYF
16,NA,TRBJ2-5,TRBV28,CASSLKGGTGVETQYF
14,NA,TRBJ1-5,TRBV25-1,CASSADRDNQPQHF
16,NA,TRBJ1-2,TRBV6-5,CASSYVPGQIESGYTF
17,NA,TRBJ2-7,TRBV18,CASSPNPGTSGLYEQYF
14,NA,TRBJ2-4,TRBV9,CASSREPAKNIQYF
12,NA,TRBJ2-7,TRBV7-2,CASSLELYEQYF
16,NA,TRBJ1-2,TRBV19,CASSPGRGAANYGYTF
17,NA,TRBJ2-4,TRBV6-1,CASSEVGTGNGLSIQYF
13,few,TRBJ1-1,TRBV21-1,CASSSQGDTEAFF
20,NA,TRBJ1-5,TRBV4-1,CASSQAAGQGTVYSNQPQHF
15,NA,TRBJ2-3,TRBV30,CAWRVGLPITDTQYF
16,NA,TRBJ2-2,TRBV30,CAWSVTGGTNTGELFF
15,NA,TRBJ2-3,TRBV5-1,CASGTGPKILDTQYF
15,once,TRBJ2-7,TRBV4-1,CASSQDRTAFYEQYF
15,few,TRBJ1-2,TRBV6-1,CASSEVGTGLYGYTF